The 23 T cell receptor beta chains below all came from one sample that was sequenced in a study of T cells in Graves' hyperthyroidism and ophthalmopathy. The source material, RNA transcripts, was used to amplify TCR beta CDR3 regions. The HTBI set primed first-round TCR CDR3 RT-PCR. A single record per CDR3 protein comes from TCRdb applying MiXCR to the multiplex PCR reads. The profile covers hundreds of thousands of distinct CDR3 sequences, with over 15% appearing a single time and 18% taken by the ten largest. The specimen sequenced was blood. Receptors originate from a woman between 18 and 30 years old with Graves' hyperthyroidism.

This clonotype has a count of ten or more. J is TRBJ1-1 and V is TRBV3-1; a weak D match, TRBD1 (6 bases). CDR1 and CDR2 (germline): LGHDT, YNNKEL (reference sequence). This CDR3 comprises 14 residues. V was cut by 5 bases and J by 4 bases, with 14 bases left in between. The CDR3 sequence is CASSTSQGGTEAFF. The CDR3 DNA sequence: TGTGCCAGCAGCACAAGTCAAGGGGGCACTGAAGCTTTCTTT.

V and J are TRBV15 and TRBJ1-2, with D perhaps TRBD1 (5 bases). V shed 3 bases and J shed 5 bases, with 13 bases lying between them. Germline loops: CDR1 LNHNV, CDR2 YYDKDF (reference sequence). The CDR3 is 14 amino acids. The CDR3 bases are TGTGCCACCAGCAGCCAAGTGGAGGGGTATGGCTACACCTTC. It yields the protein CATSSQVEGYGYTF.

The genes are TRBV6-1 and TRBJ1-1, with D unresolved. V lost 7 bases and J lost 3, with 15 bases in between. The CDR3 runs 14 residues. CDR1 MNHNS and CDR2 SASEGT come from the germline V gene. The DNA for the CDR3 is TGTGCCAGCACCGCGGGAGGGATGGACACTGAAGCTTTCTTT. Protein: CASTAGGMDTEAFF.

J is TRBJ2-2 and V is TRBV24-1, with D possibly being TRBD2 (7 bases). The CDR3 has 18 amino acids. The germline V gene encodes CDR1 KGHDR and CDR2 SFDVKD. With 2 bases removed from V and 2 bases from J, the gap between germline ends came to 17 bases. CDR3 sequence reads: CATSDSGGRGLNTGELFF. The CDR3 region has the DNA TGTGCCACCAGTGATTCCGGGGGGCGCGGACTAAACACCGGGGAGCTGTTTTTT.

In its sample, this clonotype was seen a few times. The V and J genes are TRBV6-5 and TRBJ2-5; 8 nucleotides match TRBD2. Germline loops: CDR1 MNHEY, CDR2 SVGAGI. The CDR3 sequence is 15 residues long. Germline trimming cut 2 bases from V and 4 bases from J; bases unmatched to any gene: 6. The CDR3 protein is CASSYPGSGGETQYF. Written as DNA, the CDR3 is TGTGCCAGCAGTTACCCCGGCAGCGGGGGAGAGACCCAGTACTTC.

This clonotype has at least ten counts. The rearrangement links TRBV6-1 to TRBJ1-5; possible D gene TRBD1, 5 bases. The CDR3 runs to 15 residues. Germline CDR1 and CDR2: MNHNS and SASEGT. V lost 4 bases to trimming and J lost 3 bases, with 13 bases between them. The CDR3 loop is CASSVPGRFNQPQHF. The CDR3 nucleotides are TGTGCCAGCAGTGTACCGGGACGGTTCAATCAGCCCCAGCATTTT.

The chain combines TRBV6-4 with TRBJ2-2; D uncertain. The CDR3 length is 16 residues. Trimming stripped 2 bases from V and 1 base from J, with 11 bases between. Germline CDR1 MRHNA, CDR2 SNTAGT. The CDR3 protein is CASSDPAPRNTGELFF. The DNA of the CDR3 is TGTGCCAGCAGTGACCCGGCGCCCCGGAACACCGGGGAGCTGTTTTTT.

The chain links TRBV10-3 to TRBJ2-3; D remains ambiguous. Looked up from germline, CDR1 is ENHRY and CDR2 is SYGVKD. The CDR3 covers 12 residues. Trimming cost V 3 bases and J 9 bases, with 10 bases left between them. The CDR3 reads CAISDPAKTQYF. In nucleotides, the CDR3 is TGTGCCATCAGTGACCCTGCAAAGACGCAGTATTTT.

This clonotype was counted ten times or more. This sequence joins TRBV6-6 and TRBJ2-2; D gene uncertain. In germline, CDR1 is MNHNY, CDR2 SVGAGI (reference sequence). The CDR3 covers 12 residues. V was trimmed by 2 bases and J by 4 bases, leaving 2 bases between them. DNA for the CDR3: TGTGCCAGCAGTTACATCACCGGGGAGCTGTTTTTT. Amino acid sequence: CASSYITGELFF.

A few counts support this clonotype. This chain joins TRBV12-3 or TRBV12-4 and TRBJ2-3; 12 nucleotides agree with TRBD2. The CDR3 runs 17 residues. V shed 5 bases and J 0 bases; nucleotides not matched to a gene: 6. CDR3: CASSHDLAGGSTDTQYF. CDR3 bases: TGTGCCAGCAGTCACGACCTAGCGGGAGGGAGCACAGATACGCAGTATTTT.

This clonotype was observed a handful of times. The gene calls are TRBV19 and TRBJ2-6, with 9 bases matching TRBD1. The ends lost 6 bases at V and 2 bases at J; junction bases unmatched: 5. CDR3 size: 16 residues. The germline V gene encodes CDR1 LNHDA and CDR2 SQIVND (reference sequence). The CDR3 is CASRWDREAGANVLTF. CDR3 coding DNA: TGTGCCAGTAGGTGGGACAGGGAGGCTGGGGCCAACGTCCTGACTTTC.

The sample holds a few counts of this clonotype. The V gene is TRBV6-1, the J gene TRBJ2-7, with a tentative D call TRBD1 (5 bases). Germline V gene data show CDR1 as MNHNS and CDR2 as SASEGT. Trimming removed 2 bases at V and 1 base at J, with 6 bases between. The CDR3 is 13 amino acids. CDR3 region: CASSETGSYEQYF. Here the CDR3 DNA reads TGTGCCAGCAGTGAAACAGGTTCCTACGAGCAGTACTTC.

DNA of the CDR3: TGTGCCAGCAGCCCCGGGACTAGGGAGGTCAATGAGCAGTTCTTC. Amino acid sequence: CASSPGTREVNEQFF. V usage is TRBV4-2 and J usage is TRBJ2-1; 8 nucleotides align to TRBD2. V shed 4 bases and J 6 bases; nucleotides not matched to a gene: 8. CDR3 length: 15 residues. Germline loops: CDR1 LGHNA, CDR2 YNFKEQ.

The V gene is TRBV6-5, the J gene TRBJ2-2; TRBD2 matches 9 bases. The CDR3 is 14 residues long. The junction had 4 bases not matched to a gene; V was cut back by 4 bases and J by 7 bases. Germline CDR1 MNHEY, CDR2 SVGAGI. The CDR3: CASSSSGMNGELFF. For the CDR3, the DNA is TGTGCCAGCAGTTCTAGCGGGATGAACGGGGAGCTGTTTTTT.

V and J are TRBV2 and TRBJ2-2; TRBD2 aligns across 10 bases. Germline assignment: CDR1 SNHLY and CDR2 FYNNEI. This CDR3 region has 16 residues. Trimming cost V 3 bases and J 5 bases; bases outside gene matches: 6. The CDR3 loop reads CASSDTSGIRTGELFF. DNA of the CDR3: TGTGCCAGCAGTGACACTAGCGGGATTAGGACCGGGGAGCTGTTTTTT.

The sample holds one count of this clonotype. The chain uses TRBV20-1 and TRBJ2-3, with 11 bases lining up with TRBD2. V lost 3 bases and J lost 1; bases outside the gene matches: 3. This CDR3 has 15 amino acids. Germline V CDR1 and CDR2: DFQATT, SNEGSKA (reference sequence). CDR3 nucleotide sequence: TGCAGTGCTAGTTTAGCGGGGGGGCGCACAGATACGCAGTATTTT. This sequence encodes CSASLAGGRTDTQYF.

Turning to this clonotype: A read error may be the cause here, since a much bigger clone is one base away. The rearrangement joins TRBV7-2 to TRBJ2-7; the D call may be TRBD1 or TRBD2 (6 bases each). The germline CDR1 and CDR2 sequences are SGHTA and FQGNSA. The CDR3 spans 15 residues. The V gene lost 0 bases and the J gene lost 9 bases, with 18 bases spanning the gap. CDR3 nucleotides: TGTGCCAGCAGCTTAGCGCAAGGGGGGTATGACGGGCAGTACTTC. It specifies CASSLAQGGYDGQYF.

This clonotype was seen repeatedly, ten times or more. The V and J genes are TRBV28 and TRBJ2-5; TRBD1 is a possible D gene (5 bases). The CDR3 covers 13 residues. Per the germline V gene, CDR1 is MDHEN and CDR2 is SYDVKM. Trimming took 8 bases from V and 1 from J, leaving 11 bases between them. CDR3 DNA sequence: TGTGCCAGCGGGCGGACAACCCAAGAGACCCAGTACTTC. It codes for CASGRTTQETQYF. The variable domain in full, completed from reference TRBV28 and TRBJ2-5, reads DVKVTQSSRYLVKRTGEKVFLECVQDMDHENMFWYRQDPGLGLRLIYFSYDVKMKEKGDIPEGYSVSREKKERFSLILESASTNQTSMYLCASGRTTQETQYFGPGTRLLVL.

This clonotype has a handful of counts. V usage is TRBV2 and J usage is TRBJ1-4; 9 positions agree with TRBD1. Germline lookup yields CDR1 SNHLY and CDR2 FYNNEI. The CDR3 spans 15 residues. Trimming at V came to 2 bases and at J to 8 bases, leaving 6 bases not matched to a gene. The CDR3 region is CASSERGQGREKLFF. CDR3 nucleotide sequence: TGTGCCAGCAGTGAAAGGGGACAGGGCCGGGAAAAACTGTTTTTT.

This clonotype was seen more than once but under ten times. CDR3 nucleotides: TGTGCCAGCAGCCAAGAGTACAGGACCAACAATGAGCAGTTCTTC. Amino acids: CASSQEYRTNNEQFF. The chain uses TRBV4-2 and TRBJ2-1, with D perhaps TRBD1 (5 bases). The CDR3 is made up of 15 amino acids. V was cut by 0 bases and J by 5 bases, with 11 bases left in between. The germline CDR1 and CDR2 sequences are LGHNA and YNFKEQ.

This clonotype was detected only a few times. The V call is TRBV7-6, the J call TRBJ2-7; 10 bases are shared with TRBD1. CDR3 length equals 16 residues. V shed 4 bases and J 2 bases; nucleotides not matched to a gene: 8. Looked up from germline, CDR1 is SGHVS and CDR2 is FNYEAQ. CDR3 nucleotide sequence: TGTGCCAGCAGCTCCTTGGACAGGGGGGGACCCTACGAGCAGTACTTC. Translating gives CASSSLDRGGPYEQYF.

This clonotype was observed many times. This chain links TRBV20-1 with TRBJ2-5, with unresolved D. Germline V CDR1 and CDR2: DFQATT, SNEGSKA (reference sequence). The CDR3 totals 11 residues. V shed 2 bases and J shed 5 bases, with 6 bases lying between them. The CDR3 is CSARPGETQYF. The CDR3 nucleotides read TGCAGTGCTAGACCTGGGGAGACCCAGTACTTC.

In this sample, this clonotype turned up many times. V usage is TRBV11-2 and J usage is TRBJ2-3; D possibly matches TRBD1 or TRBD2 (5 bases each). Deletions cut 5 bases from V and 8 bases from J, with 14 bases between. The V gene's germline CDR1 is SGHAT and CDR2 FQNNGV. CDR3 length: 13 amino acids. The CDR3 loop reads CASSRGADVTQYF. The DNA of the CDR3 is TGTGCCAGCAGCCGAGGGGCAGACGTTACGCAGTATTTT. Drawing the rest from reference TRBV11-2 and TRBJ2-3, the complete variable domain is EAGVAQSPRYKIIEKRQSVAFWCNPISGHATLYWYQQILGQGPKLLIQFQNNGVVDDSQLPKDRFSAERLKGVDSTLKIQPAKLEDSAVYLCASSRGADVTQYFGPGTRLTVL.